These T cell receptor beta chains were read from a single sample in a study of blood T cell repertoires in COVID-19. TCRdb's table, derived via immunoSEQ multiplex PCR, lists solely in-frame clones and lacks some. The profile shows about 41,000 clones, around 80% of them singletons. The material sequenced was peripheral blood. The receptors here all came from a man aged 80 or over with acute or convalescent COVID-19. Both conserved end residues are part of each CDR3. Each record gives: J gene, clone size, V gene, D gene, CDR3 protein, CDR3 DNA. A D gene is named only where the DNA matches it firmly. The size entry is marked missing in some rows and otherwise reads once, few, many or a size class.

TRBJ1-3,few,TRBV27,NA,CASSLSGGRNTIYF,TGTGCCAGCAGTTTATCGGGGGGGCGAAACACCATATATTTT
TRBJ1-2,NA,TRBV30,NA,CAWRSGDYGYTF,TGTGCCTGGAGGTCAGGGGACTATGGCTACACCTTC
TRBJ2-7,few,TRBV28,TRBD2,CASSELAGGPYEQYF,TGTGCCAGCAGTGAGTTAGCGGGAGGTCCCTACGAGCAGTACTTC
TRBJ2-2,NA,TRBV15,NA,CATSRDPRGDTGELFF,TGTGCCACCAGCAGAGATCCCAGGGGTGACACCGGGGAGCTGTTTTTT
TRBJ2-5,NA,TRBV2,TRBD2,CVTKRRGGHETQYF,TGTGTCACAAAGAGGCGGGGGGGCCACGAGACCCAGTACTTC
TRBJ1-1,NA,TRBV6-4,NA,CASSPTMNTEAFF,TGTGCCAGCAGTCCCACAATGAACACTGAAGCTTTCTTT
TRBJ1-6,NA,TRBV5-6,NA,CASSLGAGSYNSPLHF,TGTGCCAGCAGCTTGGGAGCGGGCTCCTATAATTCACCCCTCCACTTT
TRBJ1-2,NA,TRBV19,NA,CASTGQQAYGYTF,TGTGCCAGTACCGGACAACAGGCATATGGCTACACCTTC
TRBJ1-4,NA,TRBV11-2,NA,CASSSDRSEKLFF,TGTGCCAGCAGCTCCGACAGGAGCGAAAAACTGTTTTTT
TRBJ1-4,once,TRBV18,NA,CASSPPNRVVTPTNEKLFF,TGTGCCAGCTCACCACCAAACAGGGTTGTGACCCCAACTAATGAAAAACTGTTTTTT
TRBJ2-1,NA,TRBV19,NA,CASSIMIGEYNEQFF,TGTGCCAGTAGTATAATGATAGGGGAATACAATGAGCAGTTCTTC
TRBJ2-5,NA,TRBV23-1,TRBD1,CASRSPQGAQETQYF,TGCGCCAGCAGGAGCCCCCAGGGGGCCCAAGAGACCCAGTACTTC
TRBJ1-2,NA,TRBV6-2/TRBV6-3,TRBD1,CASSHHDRGAYTF,TGTGCCAGCAGTCACCACGACAGGGGCGCCTACACCTTC
TRBJ2-2,NA,TRBV5-1,NA,CASSLEGVTGELFF,TGCGCCAGCAGCTTGGAAGGGGTCACCGGGGAGCTGTTTTTT
TRBJ1-6,NA,TRBV7-9,NA,CASSLEDFSPLHF,TGTGCCAGCAGCTTAGAGGACTTTTCACCCCTCCACTTT
TRBJ2-1,NA,TRBV19,NA,CASSKDIYNEQFF,TGTGCCAGTAGTAAGGACATATACAATGAGCAGTTCTTC
TRBJ2-2,NA,TRBV9,TRBD2,CASSARLAGKYAGITGELFF,TGTGCCAGCAGCGCCCGACTAGCGGGGAAGTATGCCGGTATCACCGGGGAGCTGTTTTTT
TRBJ2-3,NA,TRBV10-2,NA,CASSDPGGQATDTQYF,TGCGCCAGCAGTGACCCGGGGGGACAGGCAACAGATACGCAGTATTTT
TRBJ2-5,NA,TRBV7-7,NA,CASSLDRGTETQYF,TGTGCCAGCAGCTTAGATAGGGGAACGGAGACCCAGTACTTC
TRBJ1-6,NA,TRBV11-3,NA,CASTRFGTQNSPLHF,TGTGCCAGCACCAGATTTGGGACTCAGAATTCACCCCTCCACTTT
TRBJ1-2,NA,TRBV18,TRBD1,CASSPTGEGGYTF,TGTGCCAGCTCACCGACAGGGGAGGGCGGCTACACCTTC
TRBJ1-5,NA,TRBV6-1,TRBD1,CASSESEGGGQPQHF,TGTGCCAGCAGTGAATCGGAAGGGGGCGGTCAGCCCCAGCATTTT
TRBJ2-2,NA,TRBV5-1,NA,CASSLVAQGMGELFF,TGCGCCAGCAGCTTGGTTGCCCAGGGGATGGGGGAGCTGTTTTTT
TRBJ2-3,NA,TRBV5-1,TRBD2,CASSRLAGDEDTQYF,TGCGCCAGCAGCCGACTAGCGGGAGACGAGGATACGCAGTATTTT
TRBJ2-7,few,TRBV14,NA,CASSGGNSPLKQYF,TGTGCCAGCAGCGGAGGGAATAGCCCTTTGAAGCAGTACTTC
TRBJ1-6,NA,TRBV5-6,NA,CASSLDGSDVSPLHF,TGTGCCAGCAGCTTGGACGGGTCGGATGTTTCACCCCTCCACTTT
TRBJ2-5,once,TRBV5-5,TRBD1,CASSLDSTGLMETQYF,TGTGCCAGCAGCTTGGACTCGACAGGGCTGATGGAGACCCAGTACTTC
TRBJ2-7,few,TRBV2,NA,CASSSSSYEQYF,TGTGCCAGCAGTTCCTCCTCCTACGAGCAGTACTTC
TRBJ1-2,NA,TRBV4-2,NA,CASSPDGANYGYTF,TGTGCCAGCAGCCCAGACGGAGCTAACTATGGCTACACCTTC
TRBJ2-3,NA,TRBV4-1,TRBD2,CASSQDRGTSGRTDTQYF,TGCGCCAGCAGCCAAGATCGTGGGACTAGCGGGAGGACAGATACGCAGTATTTT
TRBJ1-2,many,TRBV20-1,NA,CSARDNNGYTF,TGCAGTGCTAGAGATAATAATGGCTACACCTTC
TRBJ1-6,NA,TRBV4-1,NA,CASSPVPFRGPNSPLHF,TGCGCCAGCAGCCCAGTACCCTTTAGAGGGCCAAATTCACCCCTCCACTTT
TRBJ2-3,NA,TRBV14,TRBD2,CASSLRLAADTQYF,TGTGCCAGCAGCCTTCGACTAGCGGCAGATACGCAGTATTTT
TRBJ2-7,NA,TRBV5-1,TRBD1,CASSLGQGPYEQYF,TGCGCCAGCAGCTTGGGACAGGGGCCGTACGAGCAGTACTTC
TRBJ2-6,once,TRBV19,NA,CASSIGPYLSGANVLTF,TGTGCCAGTAGTATAGGCCCCTATCTTTCTGGGGCCAACGTCCTGACTTTC
TRBJ1-5,NA,TRBV3-1/TRBV3-2,NA,CASSQGVGGNQPQHF,TGTGCCAGCAGCCAAGGGGTAGGGGGCAATCAGCCCCAGCATTTT
TRBJ2-7,NA,TRBV6-5,TRBD1,CASRRRGQGNEQYF,TGTGCCAGCAGGAGGAGAGGACAGGGAAACGAGCAGTACTTC
TRBJ1-2,once,TRBV2,NA,CASSYQQGRGYTF,TGTGCCAGCAGTTATCAACAGGGTCGGGGCTACACCTTC
TRBJ2-1,NA,TRBV5-1,NA,CASSLVGGTVYNEQFF,TGCGCCAGCAGCTTGGTCGGCGGGACGGTCTACAATGAGCAGTTCTTC
TRBJ2-3,NA,TRBV5-1,NA,CASSLAQGKDTQYF,TGCGCCAGCAGCTTGGCCCAGGGGAAAGATACGCAGTATTTT
TRBJ1-6,once,TRBV5-3,NA,CARSLSRGDSPLHF,TGTGCCAGAAGCTTGAGCAGGGGAGATTCACCCCTCCACTTT
TRBJ2-7,NA,TRBV7-2,TRBD2,CASSLVPSSGTYEQYF,TGTGCCAGCAGCTTAGTACCGTCTAGCGGAACCTACGAGCAGTACTTC
TRBJ2-5,NA,TRBV6-1,NA,CASSEDVRETQYF,TGTGCCAGCAGTGAAGACGTTCGGGAGACCCAGTACTTC
TRBJ2-7,NA,TRBV25-1,TRBD1,CASSEGQTYEQYF,TGTGCCAGCAGTGAGGGACAGACCTACGAGCAGTACTTC
TRBJ2-2,NA,TRBV2,TRBD2,CASKTGGFWTGELFF,TGTGCCAGCAAAACGGGGGGATTTTGGACCGGGGAGCTGTTTTTT
TRBJ1-6,few,TRBV6-5,TRBD1,CASREDRTDNSPLHF,TGTGCCAGCAGAGAGGACAGGACCGATAATTCACCCCTCCACTTT